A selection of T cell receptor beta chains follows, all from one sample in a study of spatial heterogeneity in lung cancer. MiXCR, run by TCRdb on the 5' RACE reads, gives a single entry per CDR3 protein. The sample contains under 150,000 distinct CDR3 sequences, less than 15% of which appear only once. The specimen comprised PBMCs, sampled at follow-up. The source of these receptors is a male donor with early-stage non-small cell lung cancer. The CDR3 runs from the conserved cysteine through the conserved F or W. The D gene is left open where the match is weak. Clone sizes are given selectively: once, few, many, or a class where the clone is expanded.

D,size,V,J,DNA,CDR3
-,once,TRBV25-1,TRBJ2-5,TGTGCCAGCAAGAAGGGTCGAGTTAAAGAGACCCAGTACTTC,CASKKGRVKETQYF
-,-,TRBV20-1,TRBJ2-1,TGCAGTGCTCGAGTGATTATGCAGTTCTTC,CSARVIMQFF
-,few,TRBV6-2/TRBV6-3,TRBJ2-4,TGTGCCAGCAGAGAACTTCCACAGGGCACAAAAAACATTCAGTACTTC,CASRELPQGTKNIQYF
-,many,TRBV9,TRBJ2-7,TGTGCCAGCAGCCCCTTGGGGGCCGCCTACGAGCAGTACTTC,CASSPLGAAYEQYF
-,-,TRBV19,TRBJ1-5,TGTGCCAGTAGTATAGCCCCCACACGCAATCAGCCCCAGCATTTT,CASSIAPTRNQPQHF
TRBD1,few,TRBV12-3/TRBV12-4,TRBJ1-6,TGTGCCAGCAGTTTAGAGGGCCGGGACAGACACCAATTT,CASSLEGRDRHQF
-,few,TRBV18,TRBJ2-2,TGTGCCAGCTCACCGGAACAGGGGCTGTTTTTT,CASSPEQGLFF
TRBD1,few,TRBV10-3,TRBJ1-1,TGTGCCATCAGTCCCCAGGGGGAAGCCACTGAAGCTTTCTTT,CAISPQGEATEAFF
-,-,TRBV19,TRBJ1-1,TGTGCCAGTAGTCCTCAAGGATGGTCTGAAGCTTTCTTT,CASSPQGWSEAFF
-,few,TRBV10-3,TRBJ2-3,TGTGCCATCAGTTCCTCTGAGGGAGGCACAGATACGCAGTATTTT,CAISSSEGGTDTQYF
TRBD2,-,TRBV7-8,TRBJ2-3,TGTGCCAGCAGCCCCGGACTAGTTAGCACAGATACGCAGTATTTT,CASSPGLVSTDTQYF
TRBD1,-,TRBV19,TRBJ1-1,TGTGCCAGTAGTATGGCACAGGGGGCCAAAGCTTTCTTT,CASSMAQGAKAFF